This T cell receptor (beta chain) originates from a study of blood T cell repertoires in COVID-19. For the study at large: Italy, Spain and the United States were the sources of the convalescent and acute COVID-19 samples. The cDNA or gDNA used as material had been derived from T cells, B-cell-depleted T cells, or PBMCs.

In this sample, this clone turned up a few times. Only in-frame clones appear in the TCRdb table, and some are missing; sequencing was by immunoSEQ multiplex PCR. This sample has 470,000 or so clones; around 88% occur once, and the top ten carry about 4.5%. CDR1 is PRHDT, CDR2 FYEKMQ, per germline (reference sequence). This CDR3 region has 13 residues. V gave up 0 bases and J gave up 8 bases, with 8 bases separating them. This receptor was obtained from a woman aged 25 to 45 with acute or convalescent COVID-19. The rearrangement joins TRBV13 to TRBJ2-1, with D unresolved. Sequencing was performed on peripheral blood. CDR3 sequence (DNA): TGTGCCAGCAGCTTAGGGACGGAGCATGAGCAGTTCTTC. Protein sequence: CASSLGTEHEQFF.